The 17 T cell receptor beta chains below were found in one sample sequenced in a study of early T cells in non-severe SARS-CoV-2 infection (dated by TCRdb to 2020 to 2023). The library was prepared using 5' RACE. The sample was run on a NextSeq 500. Using fastp at Q25 and MiXCR, TCRdb reprocessed the public reads and kept productive beta chains. Entries that share a CDR3 protein sequence are merged under the most common genes and DNA. Across this sample there are tens of thousands of distinct CDR3 sequences, with 3.5% to 5.5% seen only once. Around 6% of the sample belongs to the ten largest clones. The input for sequencing was whole blood, taken at baseline. These receptors were collected from an adult who was a healthcare worker with PCR-confirmed SARS-CoV-2 infection or an uninfected control (not recorded which).

This clonotype was found many times. CDR3 DNA: TGTGCCAGCAGTTCGACGGACAGCTCCTACAATGAGCAGTTCTTC. Its translation: CASSSTDSSYNEQFF. The chain recombines TRBV12-3 or TRBV12-4 with TRBJ2-1, with TRBD1 as a possible D gene (6 bases). The CDR3 loop spans 15 amino acids. V was clipped by 4 bases and J by 0 bases, with 10 bases between them.

This clonotype showed up many times. The chain couples TRBV20-1 to TRBJ2-5; 8 positions agree with TRBD1. Germline assignment: CDR1 DFQATT and CDR2 SNEGSKA (reference sequence). This CDR3 is 14 amino acids long. Trimming at V came to 4 bases and at J to 4 bases, leaving 8 bases not matched to a gene. The CDR3 loop is CSATTGGSTETQYF. The DNA of the CDR3 is TGCAGTGCTACTACAGGGGGATCGACAGAGACCCAGTACTTC.

The chain combines TRBV24-1 with TRBJ2-3, with 10 bases identical to TRBD2. The junction had 6 bases not matched to a gene; V was cut back by 3 bases and J by 4 bases. The germline V gene has CDR1 KGHDR and CDR2 SFDVKD. This CDR3 is 16 amino acids long. The CDR3 loop is CATSDPGLAASDTQYF. In DNA, the CDR3 is TGTGCCACCAGTGATCCCGGACTAGCGGCTTCAGATACGCAGTATTTT.

This clonotype rates as medium-sized. The CDR3 loop reads CASSLDRVRDTQYF. The CDR3 DNA reads as TGTGCCAGCAGCTTAGATCGCGTGAGAGATACGCAGTATTTT. J is TRBJ2-3 and V is TRBV11-3; no clear D. The CDR3 runs 14 residues. Germline V lookup: CDR1 SGHNT, CDR2 YENEEA. V was trimmed by 0 bases and J by 5 bases, leaving 9 bases between them.

There are many counts of this clonotype. The CDR3 sequence: CASSLRQGSRYEQYF. The CDR3 DNA reads as TGTGCCAGCAGCCTTAGACAGGGGTCCCGCTACGAGCAGTACTTC. J is TRBJ2-7 and V is TRBV14; 8 positions agree with TRBD1. Germline V lookup: CDR1 SGHDN, CDR2 FVKESK. Trimming removed 4 bases from V and 3 bases from J; junction bases left unmatched: 8. The CDR3 extends over 15 amino acids.

This clonotype came up many times. The chain combines TRBV4-3 with TRBJ2-3; 9 nucleotides agree with TRBD2. CDR3 length: 16 residues. Germline V gene data show CDR1 as LGHNA and CDR2 as YSLEER. Trimming removed 0 bases from V and 6 bases from J; junction bases left unmatched: 7. This CDR3 is CASSQDTTSGGDTQYF. CDR3 sequence (DNA): TGCGCCAGCAGCCAAGATACGACTAGCGGAGGGGATACGCAGTATTTT.

Many counts were recorded for this clonotype. The J gene is TRBJ1-2, the V gene TRBV3-1, with D possibly being TRBD1 (6 bases). The germline V gene has CDR1 LGHDT and CDR2 YNNKEL (reference sequence). This CDR3 region has 14 residues. The V end was cut by 3 bases, the J end by 5 bases, with 13 bases between. The CDR3 region is CASSQDDRSYGYTF. The CDR3 DNA follows: TGTGCCAGCAGCCAGGATGACAGGTCGTATGGCTACACCTTC.

In this sample, this clonotype turned up many times. The chain carries TRBV7-9 and TRBJ1-1; the D is unclear. V lost 2 bases and J 1 base, leaving 8 bases between the germline ends. This CDR3 is built from 14 residues. Germline V gene sequence: CDR1 SEHNR, CDR2 FQNEAQ (reference sequence). As DNA, the CDR3 is TGTGCCAGCAGCTTAAGTTCCGGGAACACTGAAGCTTTCTTT. Translation: CASSLSSGNTEAFF. Complete variable domain (other parts from reference TRBV7-9 and TRBJ1-1): DTGVSQNPRHKITKRGQNVTFRCDPISEHNRLYWYRQTLGQGPEFLTYFQNEAQLEKSRLLSDRFSAERPKGSFSTLEIQRTEQGDSAMYLCASSLSSGNTEAFFGQGTRLTVV.

This clonotype is termed medium-sized. The chain recombines TRBV5-4 with TRBJ2-7; D call uncertain. Trimming took off 3 bases at V and 5 bases at J, with 9 bases between the two ends. The germline V gene has CDR1 SGHNT and CDR2 YYREEE (reference sequence). The CDR3 sequence is 12 residues long. In DNA form, the CDR3 reads TGTGCCAGCAGCTCCCCCAGGAACGAGCAGTACTTC. Protein product: CASSSPRNEQYF.

In this sample, this clonotype turned up many times. V gene TRBV21-1 combines with J gene TRBJ1-2. TRBV21-1 is designated a pseudogene. CDR3 length equals 15 residues. The CDR3: CASSKIGYGDCGYTF. The CDR3 region has the DNA TGTGCCAGCAGCAAGATCGGTTACGGGGACTGTGGCTACACCTTC.

This clonotype appeared many times. The chain employs TRBV7-3 and TRBJ1-1; 12 positions agree with TRBD1. Germline CDR1 SGHTA, CDR2 FQGTGA. The trim removed 0 bases at V and 4 bases at J, leaving 3 bases unmatched. The CDR3 length is 16 residues. The CDR3 DNA reads TGTGCCAGCAGCTTAACTGGGACAGGGGGCACCACTGAAGCTTTCTTT. This sequence encodes CASSLTGTGGTTEAFF.

This clonotype has a count of ten or more. The chain has TRBV24-1 and TRBJ2-2; 14 nucleotides align to TRBD2. The CDR3 is 22 amino acids. The germline V gene has CDR1 KGHDR and CDR2 SFDVKD. J lost 2 bases, V lost 9 bases, and 22 bases had no gene match. The CDR3 DNA sequence: TGTGCCACCTCGCCCCGGGGCCCAGGACTAGCGGGAGGAGTCCCTAACACCGGGGAGCTGTTTTTT. It codes for CATSPRGPGLAGGVPNTGELFF.

This clonotype has at least ten counts. This sequence joins TRBV11-2 and TRBJ2-7; maybe TRBD2 (5 bases). Trimming pared 6 bases from V and 3 bases from J, leaving 9 bases between. CDR1 and CDR2 (germline): SGHAT, FQNNGV. This CDR3 spans 12 amino acids. CDR3 bases: TGTGCCAGCAGTCCCGGACTCTACGAGCAGTACTTC. Its translation is CASSPGLYEQYF.

This clonotype was seen many times. The chain combines TRBV28 with TRBJ1-5, with 7 bases matching TRBD1. The CDR3 covers 15 residues. Germline V gene data show CDR1 as MDHEN and CDR2 as SYDVKM. After removal of 5 bases from V and 0 bases from J, the junction contained 4 bases not matched to a gene. CDR3 sequence reads: CASSQEGASNQPQHF. The CDR3 nucleotides are TGTGCCAGCAGTCAGGAGGGGGCTAGCAATCAGCCCCAGCATTTT.

This clonotype has at least ten counts. The CDR3 bases are TGCGCCAGCAGTGCAGTAGGGGTAAATACAGATACGCAGTATTTT. It specifies CASSAVGVNTDTQYF. The genes are TRBV10-2 and TRBJ2-3, with D perhaps matching TRBD1 (5 bases). V was cut by 4 bases and J by 3 bases, with 14 bases left in between. The CDR3 is 15 amino acids. Germline V gene sequence: CDR1 WSHSY, CDR2 SAAADI.

This sequence joins TRBV21-1 and TRBJ2-1; no DNA check was done on the table's D call, TRBD1. TRBV21-1 is marked as a pseudogene. There are 19 residues in the CDR3. CDR3 in amino acids: CASSKAGIGQGSTYNEQFF. The CDR3 region has the DNA TGTGCCAGCAGCAAAGCTGGTATTGGGCAGGGGTCAACCTACAATGAGCAGTTCTTC.

The table lists this clonotype with many counts. The genes are TRBV19 and TRBJ1-5; D is uncertain. The length of the CDR3 is 12 residues. The germline V and J ends were trimmed by 7 bases and 4 bases, with 8 bases remaining between them. CDR1 LNHDA and CDR2 SQIVND come from the germline V gene (reference sequence). Here the CDR3 DNA reads TGTGCCAGTACCCAGCTAAATCAGCCCCAGCATTTT. Translation: CASTQLNQPQHF.